The 14 T cell receptor beta chains reported below all come from one sample, sequenced in a study of monozygotic twins with inflammatory bowel disease. TCRdb re-analyzed the 5' RACE reads; it lists each CDR3 protein once, without DNA. This sample's clone table lists about 440,000 distinct CDR3 sequences. The sequencing input was blood. The receptors here all came from a human donor with ulcerative colitis or Crohn's disease, or a healthy co-twin of an affected twin (not recorded which).

The chain is built from TRBV14 and TRBJ2-2; lacking DNA, the TRBD1 call made by TCRdb goes unchecked. Germline V gene lookup returns CDR1 SGHDN and CDR2 FVKESK. The CDR3 contains 14 residues. The CDR3 loop reads CASSQAGSTGELFF.

J is TRBJ2-3 and V is TRBV4-1. CDR1 MGHRA and CDR2 YSYEKL come from the germline V gene. The CDR3 is 14 amino acids. CDR3 protein: CASSQVEFSDTQYF.

This sequence joins TRBV20-1 and TRBJ1-1. Germline CDR1 and CDR2: DFQATT and SNEGSKA (reference sequence). This CDR3 region has 13 residues. CDR3 residues: CSASYQMNTEAFF.

The rearrangement joins TRBV3-1 to TRBJ2-7; checking the TCRdb D call of TRBD1 is not possible without DNA. There are 13 residues in the CDR3. Germline CDR1 reads LGHDT; CDR2 reads YNNKEL (reference sequence). The CDR3 loop is CASSHGTGGLQYF.

V usage is TRBV20-1 and J usage is TRBJ2-5; TCRdb picks TRBD2, but there is no DNA to check that call. Germline values: CDR1 DFQATT, CDR2 SNEGSKA (reference sequence). The CDR3 extends over 13 amino acids. The CDR3 loop is CSGKAGLVETQYF.

The chain joins TRBV30 to TRBJ2-1; TCRdb picks TRBD1, but there is no DNA to check that call. The CDR3 extends over 13 amino acids. Germline loops: CDR1 GTSNPN, CDR2 SVGIG (reference sequence). CDR3 amino acids: CAWIGTGWNEQFF.

CDR3 loop: CASGHGTGGFEKLFF. The V call is TRBV12-5, the J call TRBJ1-4; TCRdb's D gene call, TRBD1, goes unchecked for lack of DNA. This CDR3 has 15 amino acids. Germline-derived CDR1 and CDR2 are LGHNT and FRNRAP.

V is TRBV3-1 and J is TRBJ2-7; the D call from TCRdb, TRBD1, cannot be confirmed without DNA. The CDR3 totals 12 residues. Germline V gene sequence: CDR1 LGHDT, CDR2 YNNKEL (reference sequence). CDR3 sequence: CASSPWTGEQYF.

This sequence joins TRBV7-9 and TRBJ2-2; TCRdb picks TRBD1, but there is no DNA to check that call. This CDR3 is built from 17 residues. Germline V gene data show CDR1 as SEHNR and CDR2 as FQNEAQ (reference sequence). The CDR3 loop is CASSPIAGPANTGELFF.

The rearrangement joins TRBV11-3 to TRBJ2-1; the TCRdb D gene call, TRBD2, has no DNA to confirm it. CDR3 length equals 15 residues. Germline CDR1 and CDR2: SGHNT and YENEEA. The CDR3 here is CASSLGGPVYNEQFF.

The gene calls are TRBV7-2 and TRBJ2-3; TCRdb designates TRBD2, a call that cannot be tested without DNA. CDR1 is SGHTA, CDR2 FQGNSA, per germline. The CDR3 has 17 amino acids. CDR3 protein: CASSSPPSGPSTDTQYF.

The gene calls are TRBV6-6 and TRBJ2-2. This CDR3 is built from 12 residues. Per the germline V gene, CDR1 is MNHNY and CDR2 is SVGAGI (reference sequence). This CDR3 is CAGAGRTGELFF.

This chain links TRBV18 with TRBJ2-5; absent DNA, TCRdb's TRBD1 call cannot be checked. Germline-derived CDR1 and CDR2 are KGHSH and LQKENI. This CDR3 comprises 16 residues. The CDR3 sequence is CASSLAPGHRKETQYF.

V gene TRBV10-3 combines with J gene TRBJ2-7; absent DNA, TCRdb's TRBD1 call cannot be checked. Germline V gene sequence: CDR1 ENHRY, CDR2 SYGVKD. This CDR3 is 14 amino acids long. This CDR3 is CAISESQGPYEQYF.